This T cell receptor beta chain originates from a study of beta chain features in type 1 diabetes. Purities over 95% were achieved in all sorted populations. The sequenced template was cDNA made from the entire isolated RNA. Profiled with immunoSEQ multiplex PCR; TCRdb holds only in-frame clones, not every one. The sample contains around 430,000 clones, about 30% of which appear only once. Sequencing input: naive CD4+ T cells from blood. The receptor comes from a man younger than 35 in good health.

CDR3 nucleotide sequence: TGTGCCAGCAGCCCCTCTAGCGGGAGGACCTACAATGAGCAGTTCTTC. This translates into CASSPSSGRTYNEQFF. The gene calls are TRBV11-3 and TRBJ2-1; 11 positions agree with TRBD2. CDR1 is SGHNT, CDR2 YENEEA, per germline. The CDR3 extends over 16 amino acids. The V and J ends lost 5 bases and 2 bases, in that order; junction bases with no gene match: 5.